This TCR beta chain was retrieved from a study of molecular identifiers for immune sequencing clone quantification listed by TCRdb under 2018. Turning to the overall study: In a replicate experiment, RNA from around 20,000 or 100,000 naive CD8 T cells was split into five aliquots, four of which were sequenced. The study was a methods study using CD8 T cells to benchmark molecular-identifier clustering-based TCR repertoire sequencing (MIDCIRS) and TCR RNA copy counting.

General study outcomes and caveats: Spiked-in Jurkat TCR RNA (approximately 10 copies' worth), which is not part of the donor repertoire, was contained in the naive libraries. The sizes of highly expanded clones could end up underestimated when identical TCR molecules share a barcode. In CMV-specific effector cells, over 99% of molecules were held by clones above 20 RNA copies, whereas under 1% of molecules were held by such clones in naive cells. Without barcode sub-clustering, chimeric consensus sequences inflated TCR diversity; chimeras reached as high as 47%. Even against a background of about 960,000 naive CD8 T cells, spiked-in Jurkat TCR RNA amounting to a single cell's worth was reported to be detectable. Modeling estimated 3 to 3.5 recovered TCR RNA copies per cell, compared with about 10 by digital PCR, which implies about 32% capture efficiency.

Library preparation was by PCR. Data came from an Illumina HiSeq 4000. Bulk TCR libraries were made following a previously described method, with the TCR primers given in Table S5. Purification of total RNA was performed with the Qiagen AllPrep DNA/RNA kit. Before any analysis, reads coming from multiple sequencing runs of the same library were combined into one pool. Concerning the study's data processing: Reads were retained only if an exact TCR constant sequence was present, and the retained reads were trimmed to 150 nt and grouped according to their 12-nt molecular barcodes. Reads in each barcode group were sub-clustered using a 15% Levenshtein threshold, and a quality-weighted consensus sequence was built for each RNA molecule. Non-functional sequences were filtered out, along with any lower-count sequence sitting one edit away from another sequence. Barcode sub-clusters with fewer than 20% of the maximum read count were removed, based on fitting two negative binomial distributions. Starting from the raw public reads, TCRdb applied fastp trimming at Q25, assembled clones with MiXCR and retained in-frame beta chains. Merged by CDR3 protein, the rows form single entries marked with the most common genes and DNA. TCRdb, not the authors, supplied the V and J calls. For this sample there are some 88,000 distinct CDR3 sequences; around 20% appear just once. The ten top clones hold 0.85% to 1.2% of the sample.

Naive CD8 T cell libraries were made from approximately 20,000 to 1,000,000 sorted cells using 10%, 30% or 50% of purified RNA. On a BD FACSAria II, naive CD8 T cells were FACS-sorted as CD8+CD4-CCR7+CD45RA+ and collected into RLT Plus buffer. To test detection sensitivity, Jurkat RNA equivalent to roughly nine TCR copies was spiked into samples of roughly 20,000-1,100,000 naive CD8 T cells. Enrichment of CD8 T cells was done with RosetteSep CD8+ T Cell Enrichment Cocktail plus Ficoll-Paque, and ACK red cell lysis came afterward. This clonotype was seen repeatedly, ten times or more. Its antigen specificity is not known. The sample holds no much larger clone one base away, and base qualities are not on file. Relative to germline, V is 2 bases shorter and J is 10 bases shorter, with 14 bases between their ends. Looking up the germline V gene yields CDR1 MDHEN and CDR2 SYDVKM. Including cysteine and phenylalanine, the CDR3 has 13 amino acids. The kept DNA is CDR3 alone, 39 bases in frame from the first base.

Source material: naive CD8+ T cells from blood, with Jurkat cell RNA spiked in. This specimen's cell subset or site label, interpreted: FACS-sorted CD8+CD4-CCR7+CD45RA+ naive T cells. The origin of this receptor is a human donor in good health. Some libraries in this study had Jurkat cell RNA spiked in. In this chain, TRBV28 is recombined with TRBJ1-1; the D gene is possibly TRBD1, with 5 bases matching. At the DNA level, the sequence is TGTGCCAGCAGTTTAGCCGCCGGGGCGCTAGCTTTCTTT. It encodes CASSLAAGALAFF.